This passage covers 9 T cell receptor beta chains from one sample sequenced in a study of graft-versus-host responses after intestinal transplantation. Only in-frame clones appear in the TCRdb table, and some are missing; sequencing was by immunoSEQ multiplex PCR. The table has 99,000 or so clones, roughly 83% seen once; the top ten hold almost 1.5%. The sample here was PBMCs, taken 255 days after intestinal transplant. The receptors stem from a human patient who received an intestinal transplant, so some T cells may come from the graft donor.

The chain links TRBV28 to TRBJ1-2; no firm D call. Trimming pared 6 bases from V and 9 bases from J, leaving 20 bases between. Germline V gene data show CDR1 as MDHEN and CDR2 as SYDVKM. This CDR3 is built from 14 residues. The CDR3 region has the DNA TGTGCCAGCAGAGGCAGGCAAGCATGGAGAAGCTACACCTTC. It yields the protein CASRGRQAWRSYTF.

This chain connects TRBV20-1 to TRBJ1-2; D is ambiguous. CDR1 is DFQATT and CDR2 is SNEGSKA in the germline V gene (reference sequence). Trimming shortened V by 7 bases and J by 2 bases, and 5 bases separated the two germline ends. This CDR3 contains 10 residues. This CDR3 is CSVENYGYTF. Written as DNA, the CDR3 is TGCAGTGTAGAGAACTATGGCTACACCTTC.

CDR3 sequence (DNA): TGTGCCAGCAGTTACGCCAGAGGACAGTCTTTCTATGGCTACACCTTC. Its translation: CASSYARGQSFYGYTF. The genes are TRBV6-5 and TRBJ1-2; a weak D match, TRBD1 (6 bases). V was clipped by 2 bases and J by 4 bases, with 17 bases between them. Per germline, CDR1 MNHEY and CDR2 SVGAGI. The CDR3 covers 16 residues.

The table lists this clone with a few counts. This CDR3 reads CASSARDRGYEQYF. CDR3 nucleotide sequence: TGTGCCAGCAGTGCCCGGGACAGGGGCTACGAGCAGTACTTC. This chain joins TRBV6-1 and TRBJ2-7, with 10 bases matching TRBD1. V lost 4 bases to trimming and J lost 3 bases; unmatched junction nucleotides: 3. The CDR3 has 14 amino acids. Per the germline V gene, CDR1 is MNHNS and CDR2 is SASEGT.

The V and J genes are TRBV18 and TRBJ2-5; D is perhaps TRBD1 or TRBD2 (5 bases each). CDR1 and CDR2 from the germline V gene are KGHSH and LQKENI. The CDR3 is 13 amino acids. V shed 4 bases and J shed 1 base, with 7 bases lying between them. CDR3 sequence: CASSRGSQETQYF. As DNA, the CDR3 is TGTGCCAGCTCACGGGGGAGCCAAGAGACCCAGTACTTC.

The J gene is TRBJ2-1, the V gene TRBV19; 13 bases match TRBD2. J lost 0 bases, V lost 5 bases, and 4 bases had no gene match. Germline V gene sequence: CDR1 LNHDA, CDR2 SQIVND (reference sequence). The CDR3 totals 17 residues. CDR3 protein: CASSPGLAGSSYNEQFF. The CDR3 DNA reads as TGTGCCAGTAGTCCGGGACTAGCGGGAAGCTCCTACAATGAGCAGTTCTTC.

The chain joins TRBV11-2 to TRBJ2-3; tentatively, D is TRBD1 (5 bases). This CDR3 is 15 amino acids long. Germline V gene data show CDR1 as SGHAT and CDR2 as FQNNGV. Between the trimmed V and J ends, which lost 1 base and 4 bases, there was a span of 12 bases. The CDR3 spells CASSLGSLGADTQYF. The CDR3 region has the DNA TGTGCCAGCAGCTTAGGATCTTTAGGGGCAGATACGCAGTATTTT.

The rearrangement joins TRBV4-1 to TRBJ1-2, with D perhaps matching TRBD1 (6 bases). The V gene lost 2 bases and the J gene lost 5 bases, with 12 bases spanning the gap. The germline CDR1 and CDR2 sequences are MGHRA and YSYEKL. The CDR3 length is 14 residues. The CDR3 is CASSQLWRGYGYTF. In DNA, the CDR3 is TGCGCCAGCAGCCAATTGTGGAGGGGGTATGGCTACACCTTC.

V and J are TRBV10-2 and TRBJ2-7; D is unresolved. The germline CDR1 and CDR2 sequences are WSHSY and SAAADI. This CDR3 is 14 amino acids long. V was pared by 7 bases and J by 0 bases, with 13 bases between. The CDR3 sequence: CASIPTPGSYEQYF. The CDR3 DNA reads TGCGCCAGCATTCCGACCCCGGGCTCCTACGAGCAGTACTTC.